This TCR beta chain stems from a study of T cell repertoires in cytomegalovirus infection. This CDR3 spans 13 amino acids. V gave up 6 bases and J gave up 3 bases, with 8 bases separating them. The V gene's germline CDR1 is MDHEN and CDR2 SYDVKM. TCRdb re-called the reads through MiXCR, storing one row per CDR3 protein. The sample has about 60,000 distinct CDR3 sequences, 20% seen once. This clonotype was seen a handful of times. The antigen is unknown. The V call is TRBV28, the J call TRBJ2-2; D unclear. The sample here was CD8+ T cells from cultured PBMCs, taken from culture after CMV antigen stimulation. This TCR derives from a human donor in good health (CMV status not recorded). Some clones in this sample may be carry-over from other donors' samples. The CDR3 nucleotides are TGTGCCAGCAGCCCACTGGACACCGGGGAGCTGTTTTTT. Translating gives CASSPLDTGELFF.